This T cell receptor (beta chain) was obtained from a study of T cell repertoires in cytomegalovirus infection. This CDR3 region has 16 residues. CDR1 is PRHDT, CDR2 FYEKMQ, per germline (reference sequence). Trimming shortened V by 2 bases and J by 8 bases, and 16 bases separated the two germline ends. A single record per CDR3 protein comes from TCRdb applying MiXCR to the reads. The sample has approximately 990,000 distinct CDR3 sequences; less than 40% are singletons. A remark on this clonotype: As yet, its antigen is unknown.

This clonotype was sampled from a human donor in good health (CMV status not recorded). Some clones in this sample may be carry-over from other donors' samples. The source material was cultured CD8+ T cells from PBMCs, sampled from culture after CMV antigen stimulation. The V and J genes are TRBV13 and TRBJ1-6; D is unresolved. CDR3 protein: CASSLNRSLRDSPLHF. The CDR3 DNA reads as TGTGCCAGCAGCTTAAACAGATCCCTGAGGGATTCACCCCTCCACTTT.